The subject of this entry is one T cell receptor beta chain. Followed longitudinally, the Seattle patients had been enrolled during active infection. The data were produced by immunoSEQ multiplex PCR, yet TCRdb's version contains in-frame clones alone and is incomplete. This sample has a few hundred thousand clones, with over 85% found just once. V was shortened by 6 bases and J by 3 bases, with 9 bases between the two germline ends. The CDR3 loop spans 12 amino acids. These data originate in a study of blood T cell repertoires in COVID-19. Sequenced: peripheral blood. The chain combines TRBV12-3 or TRBV12-4 with TRBJ2-7; tentatively, D is TRBD1 (5 bases). The TCR sequence derives from a man younger than 30 with COVID-19, enrolled during active disease. CDR3 sequence: CASSSDSYEQYF. The CDR3 DNA reads as TGTGCCAGCAGCTCCGACAGCTACGAGCAGTACTTC.